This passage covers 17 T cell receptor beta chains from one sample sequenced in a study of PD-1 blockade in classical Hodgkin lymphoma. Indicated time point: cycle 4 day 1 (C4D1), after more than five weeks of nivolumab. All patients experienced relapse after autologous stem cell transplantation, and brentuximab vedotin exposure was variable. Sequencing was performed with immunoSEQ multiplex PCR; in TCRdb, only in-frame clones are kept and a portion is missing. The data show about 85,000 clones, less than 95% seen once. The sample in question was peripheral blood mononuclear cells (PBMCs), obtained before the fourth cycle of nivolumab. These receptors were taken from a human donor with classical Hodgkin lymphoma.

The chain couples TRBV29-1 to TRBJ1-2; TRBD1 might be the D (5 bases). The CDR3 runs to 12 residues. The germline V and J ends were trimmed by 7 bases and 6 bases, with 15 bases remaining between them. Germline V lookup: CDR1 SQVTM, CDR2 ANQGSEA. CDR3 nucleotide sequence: TGCAGCGCACTTGGGGGGGAGGATGGCTACACCTTC. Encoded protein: CSALGGEDGYTF.

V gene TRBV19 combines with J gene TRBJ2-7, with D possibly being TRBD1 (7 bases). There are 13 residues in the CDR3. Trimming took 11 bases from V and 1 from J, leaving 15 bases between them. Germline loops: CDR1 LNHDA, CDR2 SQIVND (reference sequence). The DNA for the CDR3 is TGTGCCGCGGGGACAGAAAATTCCTACGAGCAGTACTTC. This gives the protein CAAGTENSYEQYF.

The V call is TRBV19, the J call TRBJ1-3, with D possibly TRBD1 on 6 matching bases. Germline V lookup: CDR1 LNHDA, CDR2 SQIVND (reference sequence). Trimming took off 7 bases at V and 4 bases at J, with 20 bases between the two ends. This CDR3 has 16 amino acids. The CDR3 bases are TGTGCCAGTACCACAAATCGGGGGGGGCGAGGAAACACCATATATTTT. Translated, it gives CASTTNRGGRGNTIYF.

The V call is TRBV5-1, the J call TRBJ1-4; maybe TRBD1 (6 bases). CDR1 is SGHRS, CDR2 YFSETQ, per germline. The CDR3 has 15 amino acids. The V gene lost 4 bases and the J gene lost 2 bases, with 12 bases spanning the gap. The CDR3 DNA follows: TGCGCCAGCAGCCGCCCGGACAGCACTAATGAAAAACTGTTTTTT. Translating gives CASSRPDSTNEKLFF. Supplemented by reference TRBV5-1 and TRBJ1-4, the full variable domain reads KAGVTQTPRYLIKTRGQQVTLSCSPISGHRSVSWYQQTPGQGLQFLFEYFSETQRNKGNFPGRFSGRQFSNSRSEMNVSTLELGDSALYLCASSRPDSTNEKLFFGSGTQLSVL.

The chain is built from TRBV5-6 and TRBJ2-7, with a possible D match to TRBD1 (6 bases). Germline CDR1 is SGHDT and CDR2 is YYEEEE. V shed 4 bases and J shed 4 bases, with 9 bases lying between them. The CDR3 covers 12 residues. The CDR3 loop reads CASSQGQYEQYF. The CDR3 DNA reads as TGTGCCAGCAGCCAAGGACAGTACGAGCAGTACTTC.

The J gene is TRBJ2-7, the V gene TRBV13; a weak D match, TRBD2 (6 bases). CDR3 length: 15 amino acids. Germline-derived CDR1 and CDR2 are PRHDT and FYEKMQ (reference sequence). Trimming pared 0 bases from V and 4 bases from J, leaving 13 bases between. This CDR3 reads CASSLGISGGYEQYF. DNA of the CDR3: TGTGCCAGCAGCTTAGGTATCTCCGGGGGATACGAGCAGTACTTC.

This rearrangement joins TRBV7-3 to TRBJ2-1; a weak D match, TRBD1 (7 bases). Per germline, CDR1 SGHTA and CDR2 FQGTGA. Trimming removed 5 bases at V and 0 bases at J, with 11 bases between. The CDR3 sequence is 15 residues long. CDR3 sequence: CASSQGGSSYNEQFF. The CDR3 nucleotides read TGTGCCAGCAGCCAGGGGGGCAGCTCCTACAATGAGCAGTTCTTC.

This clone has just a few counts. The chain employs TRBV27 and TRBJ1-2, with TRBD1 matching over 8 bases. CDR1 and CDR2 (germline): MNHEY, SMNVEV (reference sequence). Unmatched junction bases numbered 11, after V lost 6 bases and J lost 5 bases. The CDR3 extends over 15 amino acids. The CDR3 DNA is TGTGCCAGCAGGGGCGGACAGGGAGTAAGGTATGGCTACACCTTC. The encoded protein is CASRGGQGVRYGYTF.

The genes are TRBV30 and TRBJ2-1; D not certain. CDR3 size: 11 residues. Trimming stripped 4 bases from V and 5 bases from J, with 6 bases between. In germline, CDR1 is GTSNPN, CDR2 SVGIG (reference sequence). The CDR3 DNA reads TGTGCCTGGACTAGTAACAATGAGCAGTTCTTC. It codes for CAWTSNNEQFF.

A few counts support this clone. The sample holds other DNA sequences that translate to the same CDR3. CDR3 coding DNA: TGCGCCAGCAGCTTGAACCGGAATGAAAAACTGTTTTTT. It translates to CASSLNRNEKLFF. The rearrangement joins TRBV5-1 to TRBJ1-4, with no clear D. Germline V gene lookup returns CDR1 SGHRS and CDR2 YFSETQ. CDR3 size: 13 residues. V was pared by 1 base and J by 5 bases, with 6 bases between.

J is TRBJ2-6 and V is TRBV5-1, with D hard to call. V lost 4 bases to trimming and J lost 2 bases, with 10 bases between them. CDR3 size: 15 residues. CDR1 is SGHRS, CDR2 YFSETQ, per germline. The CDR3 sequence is CASSPSLAGANVLTF. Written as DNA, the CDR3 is TGCGCCAGCAGCCCGAGTCTCGCTGGGGCCAACGTCCTGACTTTC.

For the CDR3, the DNA is TGTGCCAGCAGTGCTCTAGCGGGGGGGACTAGCACAGATACGCAGTATTTT. Protein sequence: CASSALAGGTSTDTQYF. The chain combines TRBV6-1 with TRBJ2-3; TRBD2 agrees at 12 bases. The CDR3 contains 17 residues. The J segment lost 0 bases and the V segment lost 4 bases, leaving 5 bases of the junction unmatched. Germline CDR1 is MNHNS and CDR2 is SASEGT.

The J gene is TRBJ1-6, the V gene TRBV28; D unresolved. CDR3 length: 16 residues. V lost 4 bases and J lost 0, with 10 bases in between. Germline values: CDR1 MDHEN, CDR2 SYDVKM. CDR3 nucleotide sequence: TGTGCCAGCAGTTCCGACGCCGACTCCTATAATTCACCCCTCCACTTT. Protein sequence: CASSSDADSYNSPLHF.

The chain's CDR3 is CASSQGRQGDYQETQYF. As DNA, the CDR3 is TGTGCCAGCAGCCAAGGCCGGCAGGGAGATTACCAAGAGACCCAGTACTTC. J is TRBJ2-5 and V is TRBV4-2, with D perhaps given as TRBD1 or TRBD2 (5 bases each). Trimming took 1 base from V and 0 from J, leaving 15 bases between them. The CDR3 has 17 amino acids. The germline V gene encodes CDR1 LGHNA and CDR2 YNFKEQ.

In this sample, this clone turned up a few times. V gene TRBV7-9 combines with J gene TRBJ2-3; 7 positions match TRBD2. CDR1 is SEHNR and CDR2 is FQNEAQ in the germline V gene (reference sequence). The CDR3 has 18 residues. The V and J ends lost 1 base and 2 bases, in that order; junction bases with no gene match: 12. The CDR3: CASSLVAGVILVTDTQYF. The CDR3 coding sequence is TGTGCCAGCAGCTTAGTTGCGGGGGTTATCCTCGTCACAGATACGCAGTATTTT.

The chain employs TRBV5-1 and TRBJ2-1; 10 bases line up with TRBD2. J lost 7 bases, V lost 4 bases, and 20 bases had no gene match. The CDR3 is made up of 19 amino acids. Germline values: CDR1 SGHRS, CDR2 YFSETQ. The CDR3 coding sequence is TGCGCCAGCAGCCCTTTTCCAGCGGGGGGGACCGCCGGCTGGAATGAGCAGTTCTTC. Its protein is CASSPFPAGGTAGWNEQFF. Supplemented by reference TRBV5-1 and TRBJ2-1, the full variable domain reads KAGVTQTPRYLIKTRGQQVTLSCSPISGHRSVSWYQQTPGQGLQFLFEYFSETQRNKGNFPGRFSGRQFSNSRSEMNVSTLELGDSALYLCASSPFPAGGTAGWNEQFFGPGTRLTVL.

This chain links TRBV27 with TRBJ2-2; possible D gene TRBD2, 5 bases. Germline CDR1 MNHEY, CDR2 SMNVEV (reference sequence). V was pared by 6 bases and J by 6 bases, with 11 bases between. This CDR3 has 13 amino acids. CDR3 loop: CASRPTSPGELFF. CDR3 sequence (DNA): TGTGCCAGCAGACCAACTAGTCCCGGGGAGCTGTTTTTT.